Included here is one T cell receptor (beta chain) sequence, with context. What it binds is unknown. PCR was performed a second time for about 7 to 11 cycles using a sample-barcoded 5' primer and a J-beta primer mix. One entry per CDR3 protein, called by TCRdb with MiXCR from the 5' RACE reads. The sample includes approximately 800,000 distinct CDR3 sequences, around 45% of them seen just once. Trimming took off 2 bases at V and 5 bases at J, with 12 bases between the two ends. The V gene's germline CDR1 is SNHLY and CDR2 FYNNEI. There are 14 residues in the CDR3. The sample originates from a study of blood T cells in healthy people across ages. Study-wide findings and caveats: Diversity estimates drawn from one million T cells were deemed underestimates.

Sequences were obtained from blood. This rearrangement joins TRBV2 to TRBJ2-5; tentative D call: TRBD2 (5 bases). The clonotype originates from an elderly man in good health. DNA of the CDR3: TGTGCCAGCAGTGAATGGGCCGGGATGGAGACCCAGTACTTC. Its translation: CASSEWAGMETQYF.